The 16 T cell receptor beta chains below were found in one sample sequenced in a study of follicular helper T cells after annual influenza vaccination. Only in-frame clones appear in the TCRdb table, and some are missing; sequencing was by immunoSEQ multiplex PCR. The sample includes approximately 6,700 clones, 65% to 85% of them seen just once. Indicated time point: 2015-2016 season, 7 days after influenza vaccination. Sequenced here: CXCR5+ CD38- circulating T follicular helper cells from blood, sampled 7 days after influenza vaccination. Indicated subset: circulating Tfh, non-naive CD4+CXCR5+PD-1+ (ICOS+CD38+ or ICOS-CD38-). The receptors originated from an adult who received the influenza vaccine.

The V and J genes are TRBV6-4 and TRBJ1-2; D may be TRBD1 (6 bases). This CDR3 region has 12 residues. Deletions cut 8 bases from V and 8 bases from J, with 15 bases between. Germline-derived CDR1 and CDR2 are MRHNA and SNTAGT. The chain's CDR3 is CASSWGAGGYTF. The CDR3 coding sequence is TGTGCCAGCTCTTGGGGGGCGGGCGGCTACACCTTC.

The chain combines TRBV16 with TRBJ1-4; D gene ambiguous. Looked up from germline, CDR1 is KGHSY and CDR2 is FQNENV. There are 12 residues in the CDR3. Trimming stripped 0 bases from V and 9 bases from J, with 5 bases between. The chain's CDR3 is CASSQSAKKLFF. The CDR3 region has the DNA TGTGCCAGCAGCCAATCGGCGAAAAAACTGTTTTTT.

The chain joins TRBV5-1 to TRBJ2-3; the D is unclear. The CDR3 has 15 amino acids. Germline V lookup: CDR1 SGHRS, CDR2 YFSETQ. Trimming shortened V by 0 bases and J by 0 bases, and 8 bases separated the two germline ends. CDR3 sequence: CASSLDTRSTDTQYF. CDR3 DNA: TGCGCCAGCAGCTTGGACACCAGAAGCACAGATACGCAGTATTTT.

The genes are TRBV5-1 and TRBJ2-5; TRBD1 aligns across 9 bases. The CDR3 consists of 14 residues. Germline-derived CDR1 and CDR2 are SGHRS and YFSETQ. V was clipped by 3 bases and J by 10 bases; unmatched bases: 10. This chain's CDR3 is CASSSGTGMMGQYF. The CDR3, as DNA: TGCGCCAGCAGCTCGGGGACAGGGATGATGGGCCAGTACTTC.

The chain links TRBV5-1 to TRBJ2-1, with unresolved D. CDR1 and CDR2 from the germline V gene are SGHRS and YFSETQ. This CDR3 comprises 13 residues. V dropped 2 bases and J dropped 4 bases, with 7 bases sitting between them. In DNA form, the CDR3 reads TGCGCCAGCAGCTTTGAGAGATACAATGAGCAGTTCTTC. Translation gives CASSFERYNEQFF.

The gene calls are TRBV9 and TRBJ1-3, with D possibly matching TRBD1 (5 bases). The CDR3 is 13 amino acids. V was clipped by 3 bases and J by 4 bases, with 8 bases between them. In germline, CDR1 is SGDLS, CDR2 YYNGEE. The CDR3 protein is CASSARQGNTIYF. The CDR3 DNA is TGTGCCAGCAGCGCCCGACAGGGAAACACCATATATTTT.

This chain connects TRBV9 to TRBJ2-1, with D uncertain. This CDR3 has 16 amino acids. Germline V gene data show CDR1 as SGDLS and CDR2 as YYNGEE. V gave up 3 bases and J gave up 0 bases, with 13 bases separating them. CDR3 DNA sequence: TGTGCCAGCAGCGAGGACCCCAGAAGCTCCTACAATGAGCAGTTCTTC. It encodes CASSEDPRSSYNEQFF.

The DNA for the CDR3 is TGTGCCATCAGTGGCAGTAACTATGGCTACACCTTC. It translates to CAISGSNYGYTF. The chain employs TRBV10-3 and TRBJ1-2, with no clear D. The CDR3 is 12 amino acids. Trimming left V 4 bases short and J 1 base short, with 4 bases between. Germline values: CDR1 ENHRY, CDR2 SYGVKD.

This clone came up a few times. The J gene is TRBJ1-2, the V gene TRBV5-4; D might be TRBD1 (6 bases). CDR3 size: 14 residues. Germline V gene data show CDR1 as SGHNT and CDR2 as YYREEE (reference sequence). Trimming shortened V by 4 bases and J by 5 bases, and 15 bases separated the two germline ends. This CDR3 is CASSDDGGRYGYTF. In DNA form, the CDR3 reads TGTGCCAGCAGCGACGACGGGGGGCGTTATGGCTACACCTTC.

The rearrangement links TRBV6-4 to TRBJ2-7; 11 bases match TRBD2. CDR1 and CDR2 (germline): MRHNA, SNTAGT. V was clipped by 6 bases and J by 0 bases; unmatched bases: 13. The length of the CDR3 is 18 residues. CDR3 in DNA: TGTGCCAGCAGAGGGCCACTAGCGGGAGTTTCCCTCTCCTACGAGCAGTACTTC. The encoded protein is CASRGPLAGVSLSYEQYF.

This chain uses TRBV27 with TRBJ1-4; D uncertain. Germline V gene data show CDR1 as MNHEY and CDR2 as SMNVEV (reference sequence). The ends were cut back, 3 bases at V and 7 bases at J, with 9 bases in the middle. This CDR3 is 13 amino acids long. The CDR3 DNA is TGTGCCAGCAGTTTGCGACGGCGTGAAAAACTGTTTTTT. Its protein product is CASSLRRREKLFF.

The rearrangement links TRBV10-2 to TRBJ1-1, with D possibly TRBD1 on 6 matching bases. V was pared by 4 bases and J by 6 bases, with 15 bases between. CDR3 length: 14 amino acids. Germline CDR1 is WSHSY and CDR2 is SAAADI. In DNA, the CDR3 is TGCGCCAGCAGTGGAGGGGGAGGAAGAGCTGAAGCTTTCTTT. Translation gives CASSGGGGRAEAFF.

This chain joins TRBV28 and TRBJ2-1; D ambiguous. The CDR3 consists of 13 residues. CDR1 MDHEN and CDR2 SYDVKM come from the germline V gene. V lost 6 bases to trimming and J lost 9 bases, with 15 bases between them. The CDR3 here is CASSTPMRPEQFF. The CDR3 nucleotides are TGTGCCAGCAGCACTCCAATGAGACCTGAGCAGTTCTTC. The full variable domain, rest sourced from reference TRBV28 and TRBJ2-1, is DVKVTQSSRYLVKRTGEKVFLECVQDMDHENMFWYRQDPGLGLRLIYFSYDVKMKEKGDIPEGYSVSREKKERFSLILESASTNQTSMYLCASSTPMRPEQFFGPGTRLTVL.

This sequence joins TRBV5-1 and TRBJ2-3; D remains ambiguous. Germline CDR1 reads SGHRS; CDR2 reads YFSETQ. CDR3 length: 14 residues. V was trimmed by 6 bases and J by 2 bases, leaving 13 bases between them. In DNA, the CDR3 is TGCGCCAGCACCCGGGTGGGAACCACAGATACGCAGTATTTT. As protein: CASTRVGTTDTQYF.

V usage is TRBV30 and J usage is TRBJ2-5; possibly TRBD1 or TRBD2 for D (6 bases each). Deletions cut 0 bases from V and 7 bases from J, with 12 bases between. The germline CDR1 and CDR2 sequences are GTSNPN and SVGIG (reference sequence). The CDR3 consists of 13 residues. The CDR3 region is CAWSVTGAGTQYF. For the CDR3, the DNA is TGTGCCTGGAGTGTAACGGGGGCCGGGACCCAGTACTTC.

This clone was seen more than once but under ten times. J is TRBJ1-1 and V is TRBV29-1, with unresolved D. CDR1 is SQVTM, CDR2 ANQGSEA, per germline. The CDR3 totals 12 residues. The ends were cut back, 7 bases at V and 1 base at J, with 10 bases in the middle. CDR3 coding DNA: TGCAGCGCCTTACAACGGAACACTGAAGCTTTCTTT. Amino acids: CSALQRNTEAFF.